These 9 T cell receptor beta chains originate from one sample sequenced in a study of shared clonotypes between healthy human individuals. TCRdb's copy holds only in-frame clones and misses some; the assay was immunoSEQ multiplex PCR. The sample lists around 320,000 clones; 80% to 90% were seen once. The sequenced sample consisted of memory CD8+ T cells sorted from blood. Subset noted: CD45RO+ cells pooled with CCR7-negative TemRA cells. These receptors all stem from a man younger than 35 in good health.

This chain joins TRBV4-1 and TRBJ1-2, with 8 bases matching TRBD1. The V and J ends lost 4 bases and 1 base, in that order; junction bases with no gene match: 2. CDR1 is MGHRA and CDR2 is YSYEKL in the germline V gene. This CDR3 region has 14 residues. The CDR3 protein is CASSPTGVNYGYTF. The CDR3 DNA follows: TGCGCCAGCAGCCCGACAGGGGTTAACTATGGCTACACCTTC.

The chain recombines TRBV13 with TRBJ2-7; 9 bases line up with TRBD1. The CDR3 is made up of 14 amino acids. Germline trimming cut 5 bases from V and 3 bases from J; bases unmatched to any gene: 5. CDR1 is PRHDT, CDR2 FYEKMQ, per germline (reference sequence). As DNA, the CDR3 is TGTGCCAGCAGCGGAAGACAGGGGGGCTACGAGCAGTACTTC. The encoded protein is CASSGRQGGYEQYF.

This clone is a singleton in its sample. CDR3 DNA: TGTGCCAGCAGCCCAGATAGACTAGCGGGAGTGTCAGATACGCAGTATTTT. Amino acids: CASSPDRLAGVSDTQYF. V usage is TRBV5-6 and J usage is TRBJ2-3, with 12 bases identical to TRBD2. The CDR3 is 17 amino acids. The trim removed 4 bases at V and 4 bases at J, leaving 10 bases unmatched. CDR1 is SGHDT and CDR2 is YYEEEE in the germline V gene.

This rearrangement joins TRBV7-9 to TRBJ2-5; maybe TRBD1 (6 bases). V gave up 1 base and J gave up 11 bases, with 14 bases separating them. CDR1 is SEHNR, CDR2 FQNEAQ, per germline (reference sequence). The length of the CDR3 is 13 residues. The CDR3 is CASSLGDIWEQYF. In DNA, the CDR3 is TGTGCCAGCAGCTTAGGGGACATTTGGGAGCAGTACTTC.

This clone was found once. The chain has TRBV6-6 and TRBJ1-4; 12 bases agree with TRBD1. This CDR3 is built from 16 residues. CDR1 and CDR2 (germline): MNHNY, SVGAGI (reference sequence). J gave up 3 bases and V 11 bases, and 10 bases lay outside the gene matches. The CDR3 reads CAADPGQGAANEKLFF. The DNA for the CDR3 is TGTGCCGCCGACCCGGGACAGGGGGCTGCTAATGAAAAACTGTTTTTT.

V is TRBV4-3 and J is TRBJ2-7, with 11 bases lining up with TRBD2. The junction had 7 bases not matched to a gene; V was cut back by 0 bases and J by 3 bases. The CDR3 is 17 residues long. Germline loops: CDR1 LGHNA, CDR2 YSLEER. The CDR3 protein is CASSQDPTSGEGYEQYF. The CDR3 coding sequence is TGCGCCAGCAGCCAAGATCCGACTAGCGGGGAGGGCTACGAGCAGTACTTC.

The chain employs TRBV7-2 and TRBJ1-2, with D unresolved. Trimming shortened V by 7 bases and J by 4 bases, and 13 bases separated the two germline ends. The length of the CDR3 is 13 residues. CDR1 and CDR2 (germline): SGHTA, FQGNSA. The CDR3 DNA reads as TGTGCCAGCACCATAAAGGATCCCTATGGCTACACCTTC. Protein product: CASTIKDPYGYTF. Supplemented by reference TRBV7-2 and TRBJ1-2, the full variable domain reads GAGVSQSPSNKVTEKGKDVELRCDPISGHTALYWYRQSLGQGLEFLIYFQGNSAPDKSGLPSDRFSAERTGGSVSTLTIQRTQQEDSAVYLCASTIKDPYGYTFGSGTRLTVV.

In DNA, the CDR3 is TGCGCCAGCAGCCAAGATGGGTCTGTGGGGGATACGCAGTATTTT. This encodes CASSQDGSVGDTQYF. This chain links TRBV4-1 with TRBJ2-3, with D hard to call. The CDR3 contains 15 residues. V dropped 0 bases and J dropped 6 bases, with 13 bases sitting between them. Germline assignment: CDR1 MGHRA and CDR2 YSYEKL.

The chain links TRBV7-9 to TRBJ2-5; D remains ambiguous. Germline CDR1 is SEHNR and CDR2 is FQNEAQ (reference sequence). V was trimmed by 4 bases and J by 2 bases, leaving 17 bases between them. CDR3 size: 16 residues. Here the CDR3 reads CASSSIRTTRQETQYF. The CDR3 nucleotides read TGTGCCAGCAGCTCGATACGCACGACAAGACAAGAGACCCAGTACTTC. The whole variable domain, remainder taken from reference TRBV7-9 and TRBJ2-5, is DTGVSQNPRHKITKRGQNVTFRCDPISEHNRLYWYRQTLGQGPEFLTYFQNEAQLEKSRLLSDRFSAERPKGSFSTLEIQRTEQGDSAMYLCASSSIRTTRQETQYFGPGTRLLVL.